Each of the 18 T cell receptor beta chains below was sequenced from the same sample in a study of long-term antiretroviral therapy in people with HIV. Survey-level immunoSEQ v3.0 assays were run. TCRdb keeps only in-frame clones here, not all; method: immunoSEQ multiplex PCR. The top ten clones hold roughly 8% of a sample with under 30,000 clones, nearly 95% of them seen once. The sample was unsorted PBMCs, taken roughly 6 years after starting antiretroviral therapy. These receptors were taken from a man under 40 with HIV.

This clone was recorded once. The V call is TRBV11-3, the J call TRBJ2-1; 9 bases line up with TRBD2. Per the germline V gene, CDR1 is SGHNT and CDR2 is YENEEA. Trimming cost V 5 bases and J 8 bases; bases outside gene matches: 10. The CDR3 has 15 amino acids. CDR3 nucleotide sequence: TGTGCCAGCAGCCCCGGGCTAGCGGGATTGGATGAGCAGTTCTTC. This gives the protein CASSPGLAGLDEQFF.

This clone has a handful of counts. The chain joins TRBV9 to TRBJ2-7; 8 bases align to TRBD1. J gave up 6 bases and V 3 bases, and 11 bases lay outside the gene matches. Germline lookup yields CDR1 SGDLS and CDR2 YYNGEE. The CDR3 is 15 amino acids. This CDR3 reads CASSGPGQAPREQYF. DNA of the CDR3: TGTGCCAGCAGCGGACCGGGACAGGCGCCTCGCGAGCAGTACTTC.

The V and J genes are TRBV6-5 and TRBJ2-7; 7 nucleotides match TRBD1. In germline, CDR1 is MNHEY, CDR2 SVGAGI. The CDR3 has 15 residues. With V trimmed by 5 bases and J by 2 bases, 9 bases remained unmatched. The CDR3 bases are TGTGCCAGCAGTCCGTCCGGGACAGTGACCTACGAGCAGTACTTC. Amino acid sequence: CASSPSGTVTYEQYF.

V is TRBV7-2 and J is TRBJ2-3, with D unclear. This CDR3 is built from 14 residues. Germline CDR1 reads SGHTA; CDR2 reads FQGNSA. The V gene lost 2 bases and the J gene lost 2 bases, with 8 bases spanning the gap. The CDR3 bases are TGTGCCAGCAGCTTAAACGGACCCACAGATACGCAGTATTTT. Protein sequence: CASSLNGPTDTQYF.

The rearrangement uses TRBV7-2 and TRBJ2-3; the D is unclear. Germline V gene data show CDR1 as SGHTA and CDR2 as FQGNSA. Trimming removed 1 base from V and 0 bases from J, with 5 bases in between. This CDR3 has 14 residues. CDR3 sequence reads: CASSLVPSTDTQYF. The CDR3 DNA sequence: TGTGCCAGCAGCTTAGTACCTAGCACAGATACGCAGTATTTT. Using reference TRBV7-2 and TRBJ2-3 for the parts outside the CDR3, the full variable domain is GAGVSQSPSNKVTEKGKDVELRCDPISGHTALYWYRQSLGQGLEFLIYFQGNSAPDKSGLPSDRFSAERTGGSVSTLTIQRTQQEDSAVYLCASSLVPSTDTQYFGPGTRLTVL.

The V and J genes are TRBV2 and TRBJ2-1, with D tentatively TRBD2 (6 bases). Trimming removed 7 bases at V and 7 bases at J, with 20 bases between. This CDR3 is 15 amino acids long. Germline V CDR1 and CDR2: SNHLY, FYNNEI. CDR3 sequence (DNA): TGTGCCAGCAAAGGACTCGCCATCCGGGGGAATGAGCAGTTCTTC. Translation: CASKGLAIRGNEQFF.

This clone occurred once. The V call is TRBV2, the J call TRBJ1-6; 8 positions agree with TRBD1. From germline, CDR1 is SNHLY and CDR2 FYNNEI. The CDR3 is 15 amino acids. V lost 4 bases to trimming and J lost 8 bases; unmatched junction nucleotides: 7. This chain's CDR3 is CASSGQGALDSPLHF. The CDR3 DNA sequence: TGTGCCAGCAGTGGCCAGGGGGCGCTGGATTCACCCCTCCACTTT.

A single count supports this clone. J is TRBJ1-2 and V is TRBV28; D is ambiguous. The length of the CDR3 is 14 residues. Germline V CDR1 and CDR2: MDHEN, SYDVKM. V was shortened by 1 base and J by 2 bases, with 8 bases between the two germline ends. The CDR3 bases are TGTGCCAGCAGTTTATTCGGGTTCAACTATGGCTACACCTTC. Encoded protein: CASSLFGFNYGYTF.

The chain recombines TRBV7-8 with TRBJ1-2; D uncertain. Germline V gene lookup returns CDR1 SGHVS and CDR2 FQNEAQ. The CDR3 is 14 amino acids. Trimming took off 3 bases at V and 2 bases at J, with 10 bases between the two ends. CDR3 sequence: CASSFGQSNYGYTF. The CDR3 bases are TGTGCCAGCAGCTTCGGGCAGAGCAACTATGGCTACACCTTC.

V usage is TRBV7-2 and J usage is TRBJ2-7; D possibly matches TRBD1 or TRBD2 (5 bases each). Germline V CDR1 and CDR2: SGHTA, FQGNSA. V lost 1 base to trimming and J lost 5 bases, with 9 bases between them. The CDR3 is made up of 13 amino acids. For the CDR3, the DNA is TGTGCCAGCAGCTTAGGGGACGGGGACGAGCAGTACTTC. It yields the protein CASSLGDGDEQYF.

The chain joins TRBV28 to TRBJ1-2; 9 positions agree with TRBD1. With 6 bases clipped from V and 7 bases from J, the junction kept 12 bases outside the gene matches. Germline lookup yields CDR1 MDHEN and CDR2 SYDVKM. The CDR3 is made up of 15 amino acids. Here the CDR3 DNA reads TGTGCCAGCAGATCCGGGACAGGGAGATTCCGTGGCTACACCTTC. This gives the protein CASRSGTGRFRGYTF.

The CDR3 loop reads CASSFGERGGRDTQYF. CDR3 coding DNA: TGCGCCAGCAGCTTCGGGGAGCGGGGGGGCCGAGATACGCAGTATTTT. The chain recombines TRBV5-1 with TRBJ2-3, with TRBD2 identical over 10 bases. V shed 2 bases and J 5 bases; nucleotides not matched to a gene: 8. The germline V gene has CDR1 SGHRS and CDR2 YFSETQ. The CDR3 contains 16 residues. The complete variable domain, with remaining parts taken from reference TRBV5-1 and TRBJ2-3, reads KAGVTQTPRYLIKTRGQQVTLSCSPISGHRSVSWYQQTPGQGLQFLFEYFSETQRNKGNFPGRFSGRQFSNSRSEMNVSTLELGDSALYLCASSFGERGGRDTQYFGPGTRLTVL.

The gene calls are TRBV9 and TRBJ2-5; D might be TRBD2 (5 bases). This CDR3 comprises 15 residues. Germline-derived CDR1 and CDR2 are SGDLS and YYNGEE. The ends were cut back, 4 bases at V and 0 bases at J, with 13 bases in the middle. The CDR3 sequence is CASSPFQDYQETQYF. The CDR3, as DNA: TGTGCCAGCAGCCCCTTCCAGGACTACCAAGAGACCCAGTACTTC.

V and J are TRBV27 and TRBJ2-1; 8 bases are a match to TRBD1. The CDR3 extends over 14 amino acids. J lost 6 bases, V lost 6 bases, and 7 bases had no gene match. The V gene's germline CDR1 is MNHEY and CDR2 SMNVEV (reference sequence). CDR3 DNA: TGTGCCAGCAGCGGACAGGGTCGTTCCAATGAGCAGTTCTTC. Amino acid sequence: CASSGQGRSNEQFF.

This clone counts as medium-sized. The chain links TRBV5-1 to TRBJ1-3, with D possibly matching TRBD1 (5 bases). The CDR3 spans 14 residues. With 4 bases removed from V and 3 bases from J, the gap between germline ends came to 11 bases. Germline V lookup: CDR1 SGHRS, CDR2 YFSETQ. CDR3 nucleotide sequence: TGCGCCAGCAGCCTCTCAGGGCTTGGAAACACCATATATTTT. As protein: CASSLSGLGNTIYF.

J is TRBJ2-5 and V is TRBV7-9; the match to TRBD1 covers 7 bases. J lost 2 bases, V lost 5 bases, and 8 bases had no gene match. Germline V gene data show CDR1 as SEHNR and CDR2 as FQNEAQ (reference sequence). CDR3 size: 15 residues. The CDR3 nucleotides read TGTGCCAGCAGCCGAGACAGGGTCAGACAAGAGACCCAGTACTTC. This encodes CASSRDRVRQETQYF.

This chain uses TRBV6-1 with TRBJ2-1; 9 bases are a match to TRBD1. Germline CDR1 is MNHNS and CDR2 is SASEGT. CDR3 size: 16 residues. Trimming at V came to 1 base and at J to 10 bases, leaving 11 bases not matched to a gene. The DNA of the CDR3 is TGTGCCAGCAGTGAAGTCCCGGGACAGGGATTGGGAGAGCAGTTCTTC. This translates into CASSEVPGQGLGEQFF.

The chain links TRBV30 to TRBJ1-4; no firm D call. CDR1 and CDR2 from the germline V gene are GTSNPN and SVGIG (reference sequence). V was trimmed by 0 bases and J by 0 bases, leaving 11 bases between them. There are 16 residues in the CDR3. The CDR3 DNA reads as TGTGCCTGGAGTGTCGGAGAGTCCCCAACTAATGAAAAACTGTTTTTT. It specifies CAWSVGESPTNEKLFF.